This paragraph covers one T cell receptor (beta chain) sequence. The antigen this receptor binds is unknown. There are no base qualities to consult, and no much larger clone falls within one base. TCRbeta CDR3 regions were amplified from genomic DNA using the immunoSEQ Assay, a bias-controlled multiplex PCR. The authors' pipeline ran thus. The number of nucleated cells in each sample was estimated from the amplification of reference gene primers within the assay. To quantify the absolute abundance of each unique TCRbeta CDR3 rearrangement, sequence reads were collapsed and filtered. Productive Simpson clonality was computed per sample as the square root of Simpson's diversity index over productive rearrangements. What TCRdb holds here is the immuneACCESS table cut down to in-frame rearrangements. Part of the clones is not present; checked against another copy, under half of the missing clones reflect an unresolved V gene, and the others are unexplained. V, J and clone size are those of that table, while D and trimming were read from the DNA. In this sample the table shows some 60,000 clones, approximately 91% of which occur a single time. The top ten hold around 2% of the sample.

This sample was taken from a study of blood T cell repertoires in COVID-19 (dated by TCRdb to the early 2020s). Describing the broader study: The collaborator samples originated in the United States, Italy and Spain and spanned the acute and convalescent phases of COVID-19. Where HLA class I and class II types were available, the types were taken from metadata supplied by the sample provider, not from assay-based typing. Samples came from the ongoing ImmuneRACE study (first 160 participants) plus 1,254 subjects from 6 global collaborators. The material from the prospective study consisted of cDNA or gDNA derived from T cells, B-cell-depleted T cells, or PBMCs. The repertoires were released in a freely available public database intended as a resource for research on the immune response to SARS-CoV-2. The sample metadata nearly always contained a de-identified subject ID, COVID-19 status, age in years and sex. The dataset comprised deeply sampled blood TCRbeta repertoires from subjects exposed to, actively infected with, or recovered from COVID-19.

General study outcomes and caveats: Clinical and demographic metadata were provided uncurated, with the amount varying by source and participant.

Each collaborating institution followed its own protocols to collect whole blood in K2EDTA tubes. For TCRbeta analysis, collaborators shipped samples as frozen whole blood, isolated PBMCs, or DNA extracted from either of those sample types. CDR1 SGHAT and CDR2 FQDESV are derived from the germline V gene (reference sequence). V loses 6 bases, J loses 2 bases, and the germline ends lie 13 bases apart. There are 14 amino acids in the CDR3, from cysteine to phenylalanine inclusive. Here the CDR3 DNA is all that survives: 42 bases in frame from base 1. This sequence originates from a man in his 60s with acute or convalescent COVID-19. The rearranged segments are TRBV11-1 and TRBJ1-2; no D gene can be assigned with confidence. The specimen was peripheral blood. The DNA sequence is as follows: TGTGCCAGCAGTCCTTCCGCAGGCAACTATGGCTACACCTTC. This codes for CASSPSAGNYGYTF.